Below are 13 T cell receptor beta chains sequenced from a single sample in a study of tumor-infiltrating lymphocytes in primary liver carcinoma. For each extraction, RNA and DNA were obtained together from about 19-30 mg of unsorted bulk tissue. The investigators made TCR beta cDNA from 500 ng total RNA, using a constant-region primer. Slightly modified ARM-PCR, run as three nested multiplex PCR rounds, produced the TCR beta libraries. Running 9 to 11 cycles apiece, the first two PCR rounds relied on TRBV1-TRBV30 forward primers together with a C-beta reverse primer. TCRdb re-derived calls from the multiplex PCR reads in MiXCR, one entry per CDR3 protein. This table has more than 100,000 distinct CDR3 sequences, 65% appearing once. The material sequenced was liver tumor tissue from sampling region 1. The subset here: tumor region T1, superior pole. The receptors originated from a woman between 55 and 75 years old with primary liver carcinoma and hepatitis B virus infection.

The chain combines TRBV12-3 or TRBV12-4 with TRBJ1-1, with D possibly TRBD1 on 6 matching bases. The V and J ends lost 5 bases and 7 bases respectively, with 26 bases between them. The CDR3 extends over 17 amino acids. This chain's CDR3 is CASSPWGGTRRIHEAFF. CDR3 DNA sequence: TGTGCCAGCAGTCCCTGGGGGGGCACCCGAAGGATCCATGAAGCTTTCTTT.

This clonotype was recorded a few times. The chain employs TRBV5-6 and TRBJ1-5; D possibly corresponds to TRBD1 (5 bases). The germline V gene encodes CDR1 SGHDT and CDR2 YYEEEE. The V end lost 0 bases, the J end lost 2 bases, and 12 bases lay between the germline ends. CDR3 length: 16 amino acids. Here the CDR3 reads CASSLGAGKGNQPQHF. The CDR3 DNA follows: TGTGCCAGCAGCTTGGGTGCAGGGAAGGGCAATCAGCCCCAGCATTTT.

The J gene is TRBJ2-1, the V gene TRBV11-1; TRBD1 is a possible D gene (5 bases). Germline V gene data show CDR1 as SGHAT and CDR2 as FQDESV (reference sequence). Trimming stripped 2 bases from V and 7 bases from J, with 15 bases between. This CDR3 is built from 15 residues. The CDR3 nucleotides read TGTGCCAGCAGCTTAAGGGGCCCTGACATGAATGAGCAGTTCTTC. It encodes CASSLRGPDMNEQFF.

The chain employs TRBV29-1 and TRBJ2-5; D tentatively reads TRBD1 or TRBD2 (5 bases each). V gave up 7 bases and J gave up 7 bases, with 13 bases separating them. The CDR3 loop spans 11 amino acids. Germline CDR1 reads SQVTM; CDR2 reads ANQGSEA. The CDR3 loop reads CSARDHGTQYF. The CDR3 DNA reads TGCAGCGCCCGGGACCATGGGACCCAGTACTTC.

Comments on this clonotype: This sequence may be a read error, since a much larger clone differs from it by one base. The chain employs TRBV28 and TRBJ2-1, with 7 bases lining up with TRBD1. The junction had 9 bases not matched to a gene; V was cut back by 6 bases and J by 1 base. Germline loops: CDR1 MDHEN, CDR2 SYDVKM. The CDR3 spans 16 residues. The CDR3 protein is CASSSPRDRSYNEQFF. The CDR3 coding sequence is TGTGCCAGCAGCTCCCCCAGGGACAGATCCTACAATGAGCAGTTCTTC.

Notes on this clonotype: Compared with germline, one end of the junction differs, possibly owing to a read error. This chain's CDR3 is CVSSGGGYNGQFF. The CDR3 DNA reads TGTGTCAGCAGTGGCGGGGGCTACAATGGGCAGTTCTTC. The V gene is TRBV11-3, the J gene TRBJ2-1; maybe TRBD2 (7 bases). CDR1 and CDR2 (germline): SGHNT, YENEEA. The length of the CDR3 is 13 residues.

Comments on this clonotype: Germline and junction disagree at one end, which may indicate a read error. The genes are TRBV11-2 and TRBJ1-6; D call uncertain. This CDR3 has 14 amino acids. The V gene's germline CDR1 is SGHAT and CDR2 FQNNGV. The CDR3, as DNA: TGTGCCAGCAGCTTAGAAGGGCATAATTCGCCCCTCCACTTT. The encoded protein is CASSLEGHNSPLHF.

This clonotype occurred a few times. This chain connects TRBV12-3 or TRBV12-4 to TRBJ1-6; TRBD1 matches 7 bases. CDR3 length equals 14 residues. The J segment lost 6 bases and the V segment lost 7 bases, leaving 6 bases of the junction unmatched. This chain's CDR3 is CASTSTGINSPLHF. As DNA, the CDR3 is TGTGCCAGCACGTCGACAGGGATTAATTCACCCCTCCACTTT.

This clonotype showed up just once. One end of the junction varies from germline; a read error may be responsible. The chain has TRBV5-1 and TRBJ1-3; possible D gene TRBD1, 5 bases. The length of the CDR3 is 14 residues. Germline CDR1 SGHRS, CDR2 YFSETQ. In DNA form, the CDR3 reads TGCGCCAGCAGCTTGACAGGCGCTGGAAACGCCATATATTTT. Residues: CASSLTGAGNAIYF.

In its sample, this clonotype was seen once. The chain recombines TRBV11-1 with TRBJ1-1, with unresolved D. The CDR3 totals 14 residues. V lost 1 base, J lost 8 bases, and 14 bases lay in between. Germline CDR1 SGHAT, CDR2 FQDESV (reference sequence). CDR3 in DNA: TGTGCCAGCAGCTTAGGACGAGGATATAACGAAGCTTTCTTT. Residues: CASSLGRGYNEAFF.

About this clonotype itself: Germline and junction disagree at one end, which may indicate a read error. The chain is built from TRBV5-1 and TRBJ2-7; 9 nucleotides match TRBD1. The germline gives CDR1 SGHRS, CDR2 YFSETQ. CDR3 length: 15 amino acids. CDR3 amino acids: CGSSLAGTGIYEQYF. CDR3 sequence (DNA): TGCGGCAGCAGCTTGGCTGGGACAGGGATCTACGAGCAGTACTTC. Combining the CDR3 with reference TRBV5-1 and TRBJ2-7 gives the whole variable domain KAGVTQTPRYLIKTRGQQVTLSCSPISGHRSVSWYQQTPGQGLQFLFEYFSETQRNKGNFPGRFSGRQFSNSRSEMNVSTLELGDSALYLCGSSLAGTGIYEQYFGPGTRLTVT.

Comment on this clonotype: One end of the junction does not line up with germline, which may come from a read error. V is TRBV11-2 and J is TRBJ2-3; the D is unclear. The CDR3 is 12 amino acids. Germline V gene lookup returns CDR1 SGHAT and CDR2 FQNNGV. CDR3 in amino acids: CVSLDRGDTQYF. The CDR3 nucleotides are TGTGTCAGCTTAGATCGAGGAGATACGCAGTATTTT.

Details on this clonotype: A much larger clone is a single base away; this may be a read error. The CDR3 sequence is CVSSLGTSKDNEQFF. For the CDR3, the DNA is TGTGTCAGCAGTTTGGGGACTAGCAAGGACAATGAGCAGTTCTTC. V and J are TRBV12-3 or TRBV12-4 and TRBJ2-1; 9 bases map to TRBD2. This CDR3 is built from 15 residues.